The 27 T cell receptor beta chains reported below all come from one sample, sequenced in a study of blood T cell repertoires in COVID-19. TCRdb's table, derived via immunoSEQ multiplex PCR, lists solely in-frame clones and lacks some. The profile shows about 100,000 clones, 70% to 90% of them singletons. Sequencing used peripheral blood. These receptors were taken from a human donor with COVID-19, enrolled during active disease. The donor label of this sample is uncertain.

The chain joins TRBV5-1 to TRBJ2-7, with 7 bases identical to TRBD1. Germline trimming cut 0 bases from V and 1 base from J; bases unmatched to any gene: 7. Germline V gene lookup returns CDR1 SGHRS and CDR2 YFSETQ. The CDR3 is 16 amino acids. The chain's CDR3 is CASSLGAGTASYEQYF. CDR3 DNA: TGCGCCAGCAGCTTGGGTGCCGGGACAGCGTCCTACGAGCAGTACTTC.

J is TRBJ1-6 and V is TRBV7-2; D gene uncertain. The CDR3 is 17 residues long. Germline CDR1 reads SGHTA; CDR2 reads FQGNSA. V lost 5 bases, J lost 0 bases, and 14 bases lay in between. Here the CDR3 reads CASSPVFGSSYNSPLHF. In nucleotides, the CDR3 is TGTGCCAGCAGCCCAGTTTTTGGGAGCTCCTATAATTCACCCCTCCACTTT.

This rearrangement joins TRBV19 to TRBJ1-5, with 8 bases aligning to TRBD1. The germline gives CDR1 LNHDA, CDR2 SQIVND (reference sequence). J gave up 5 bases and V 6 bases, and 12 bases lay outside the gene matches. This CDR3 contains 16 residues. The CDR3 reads CASSLSRGQGDQPQHF. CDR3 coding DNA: TGTGCCAGTAGCCTCTCGCGCGGACAGGGCGATCAGCCCCAGCATTTT.

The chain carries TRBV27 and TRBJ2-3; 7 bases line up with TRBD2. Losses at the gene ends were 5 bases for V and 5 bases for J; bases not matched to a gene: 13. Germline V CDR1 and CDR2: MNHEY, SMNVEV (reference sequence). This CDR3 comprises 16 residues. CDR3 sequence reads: CASSAVLSGAGDTQYF. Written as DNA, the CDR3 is TGTGCCAGCAGTGCCGTCTTAAGCGGGGCGGGAGATACGCAGTATTTT.

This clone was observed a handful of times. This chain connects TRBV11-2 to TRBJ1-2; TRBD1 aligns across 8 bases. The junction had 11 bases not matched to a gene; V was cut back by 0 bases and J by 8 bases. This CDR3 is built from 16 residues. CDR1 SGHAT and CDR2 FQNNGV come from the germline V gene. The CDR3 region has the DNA TGTGCCAGCAGCTTAGATCACGGCGGCAGGGGGCCAGGCTACACCTTC. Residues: CASSLDHGGRGPGYTF.

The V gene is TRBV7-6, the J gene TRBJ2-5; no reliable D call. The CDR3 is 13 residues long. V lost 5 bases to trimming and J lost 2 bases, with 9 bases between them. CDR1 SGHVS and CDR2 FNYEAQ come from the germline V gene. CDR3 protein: CASSLGPQETQYF. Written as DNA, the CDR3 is TGTGCCAGCAGCCTCGGTCCTCAAGAGACCCAGTACTTC.

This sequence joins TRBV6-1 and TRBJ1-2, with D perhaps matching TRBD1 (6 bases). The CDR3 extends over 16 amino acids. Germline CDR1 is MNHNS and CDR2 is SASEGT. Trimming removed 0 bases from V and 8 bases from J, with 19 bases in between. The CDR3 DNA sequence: TGTGCCAGCAGTGAAGCAGGCGGCAGGGGAACTATAGGCTACACCTTC. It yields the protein CASSEAGGRGTIGYTF.

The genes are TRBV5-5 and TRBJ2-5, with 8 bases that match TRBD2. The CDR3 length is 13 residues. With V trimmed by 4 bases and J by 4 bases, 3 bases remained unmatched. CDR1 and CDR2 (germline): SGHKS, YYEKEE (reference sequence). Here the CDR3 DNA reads TGTGCCAGCAGCGTGGCGGGGGGAGAGACCCAGTACTTC. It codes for CASSVAGGETQYF. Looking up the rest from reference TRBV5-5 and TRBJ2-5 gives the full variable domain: DAGVTQSPTHLIKTRGQQVTLRCSPISGHKSVSWYQQVLGQGPQFIFQYYEKEERGRGNFPDRFSARQFPNYSSELNVNALLLGDSALYLCASSVAGGETQYFGPGTRLLVL.

The CDR3 protein is CASSGQVYSYEQYF. The CDR3, as DNA: TGTGCCAGCAGTGGGCAGGTTTATTCCTACGAGCAGTACTTC. The rearrangement joins TRBV2 to TRBJ2-7; D is unclear. The V gene's germline CDR1 is SNHLY and CDR2 FYNNEI. The CDR3 consists of 14 residues. V was pared by 4 bases and J by 1 base, with 11 bases between. Complete variable domain (other parts from reference TRBV2 and TRBJ2-7): EPEVTQTPSHQVTQMGQEVILRCVPISNHLYFYWYRQILGQKVEFLVSFYNNEISEKSEIFDDQFSVERPDGSNFTLKIRSTKLEDSAMYFCASSGQVYSYEQYFGPGTRLTVT.

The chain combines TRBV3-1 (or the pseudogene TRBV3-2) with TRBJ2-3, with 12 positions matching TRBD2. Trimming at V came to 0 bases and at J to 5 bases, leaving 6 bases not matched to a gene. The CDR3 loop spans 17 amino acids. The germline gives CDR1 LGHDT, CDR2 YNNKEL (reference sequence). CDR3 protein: CASSQDPLAGGLDTQYF. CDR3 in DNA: TGTGCCAGCAGCCAAGATCCACTAGCGGGGGGTTTAGATACGCAGTATTTT.

CDR3 amino acids: CASSFREGETQYF. As DNA, the CDR3 is TGTGCCAGCAGTTTCAGGGAGGGGGAGACCCAGTACTTC. V is TRBV12-3 or TRBV12-4 and J is TRBJ2-5; 7 positions match TRBD2. The CDR3 length is 13 residues. The trim removed 3 bases at V and 5 bases at J, leaving 3 bases unmatched.

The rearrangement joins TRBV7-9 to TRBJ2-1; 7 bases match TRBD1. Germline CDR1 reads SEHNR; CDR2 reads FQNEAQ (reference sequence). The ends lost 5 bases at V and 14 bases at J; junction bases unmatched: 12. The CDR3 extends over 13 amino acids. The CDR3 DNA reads TGTGCCAGCAGCCTAACCCTGGGACAGAAGGAGTTCTTC. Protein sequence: CASSLTLGQKEFF.

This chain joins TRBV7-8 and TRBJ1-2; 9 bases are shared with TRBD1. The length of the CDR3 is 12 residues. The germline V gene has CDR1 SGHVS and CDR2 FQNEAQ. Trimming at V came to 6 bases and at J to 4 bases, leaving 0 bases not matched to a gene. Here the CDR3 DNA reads TGTGCCAGCAGACAGGGGGCCTATGGCTACACCTTC. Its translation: CASRQGAYGYTF.

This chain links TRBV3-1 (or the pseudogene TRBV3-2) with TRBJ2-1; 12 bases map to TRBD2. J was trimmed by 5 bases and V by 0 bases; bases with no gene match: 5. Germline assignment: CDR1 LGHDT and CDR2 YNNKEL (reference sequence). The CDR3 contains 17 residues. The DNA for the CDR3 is TGTGCCAGCAGCCAAGAAACGACTAGCGGGGGTCACAATGAGCAGTTCTTC. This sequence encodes CASSQETTSGGHNEQFF.

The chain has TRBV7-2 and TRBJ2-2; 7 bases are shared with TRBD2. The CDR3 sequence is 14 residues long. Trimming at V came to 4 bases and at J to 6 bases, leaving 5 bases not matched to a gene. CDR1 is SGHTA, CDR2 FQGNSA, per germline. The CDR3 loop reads CASSSLGRAGELFF. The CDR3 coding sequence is TGTGCCAGCAGCTCCCTGGGGAGGGCCGGGGAGCTGTTTTTT.

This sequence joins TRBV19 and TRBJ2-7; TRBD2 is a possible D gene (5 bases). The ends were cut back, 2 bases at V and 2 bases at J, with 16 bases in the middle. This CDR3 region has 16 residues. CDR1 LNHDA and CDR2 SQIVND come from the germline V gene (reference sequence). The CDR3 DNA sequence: TGTGCCAGTAGTATACTACGGGGAGCGGAGACCTACGAGCAGTACTTC. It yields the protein CASSILRGAETYEQYF. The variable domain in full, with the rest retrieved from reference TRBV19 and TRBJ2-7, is DGGITQSPKYLFRKEGQNVTLSCEQNLNHDAMYWYRQDPGQGLRLIYYSQIVNDFQKGDIAEGYSVSREKKESFPLTVTSAQKNPTAFYLCASSILRGAETYEQYFGPGTRLTVT.

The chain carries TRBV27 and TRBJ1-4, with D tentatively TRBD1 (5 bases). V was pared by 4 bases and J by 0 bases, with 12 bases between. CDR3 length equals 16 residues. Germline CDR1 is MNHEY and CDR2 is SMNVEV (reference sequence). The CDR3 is CASSSRGSATNEKLFF. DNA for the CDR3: TGTGCCAGCAGTTCGCGGGGGAGTGCAACTAATGAAAAACTGTTTTTT.

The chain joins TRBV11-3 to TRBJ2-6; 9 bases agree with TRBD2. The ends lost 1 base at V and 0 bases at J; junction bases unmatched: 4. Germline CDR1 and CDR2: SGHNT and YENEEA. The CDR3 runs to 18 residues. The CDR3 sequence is CASSLGGGRGSGANVLTF. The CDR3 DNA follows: TGTGCCAGCAGCTTAGGCGGCGGGAGGGGCTCTGGGGCCAACGTCCTGACTTTC.

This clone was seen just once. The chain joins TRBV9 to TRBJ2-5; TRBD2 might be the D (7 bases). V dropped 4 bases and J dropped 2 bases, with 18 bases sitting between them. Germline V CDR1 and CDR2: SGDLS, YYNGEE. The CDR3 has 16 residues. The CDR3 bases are TGTGCCAGCAGCTCCCGCGGGGGCTTGGTTCAAGAGACCCAGTACTTC. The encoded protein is CASSSRGGLVQETQYF.

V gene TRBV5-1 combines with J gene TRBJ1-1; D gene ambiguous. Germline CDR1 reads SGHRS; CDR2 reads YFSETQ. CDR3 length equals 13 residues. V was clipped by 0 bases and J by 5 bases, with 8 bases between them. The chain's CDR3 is CASSLVQMTEAFF. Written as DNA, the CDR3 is TGCGCCAGCAGCTTGGTCCAGATGACTGAAGCTTTCTTT.

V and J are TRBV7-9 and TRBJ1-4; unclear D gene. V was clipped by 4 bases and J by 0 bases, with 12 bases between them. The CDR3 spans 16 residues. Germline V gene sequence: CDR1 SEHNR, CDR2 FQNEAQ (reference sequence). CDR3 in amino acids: CASSSLDGATNEKLFF. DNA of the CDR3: TGTGCCAGCAGCTCCCTAGACGGAGCAACTAATGAAAAACTGTTTTTT.

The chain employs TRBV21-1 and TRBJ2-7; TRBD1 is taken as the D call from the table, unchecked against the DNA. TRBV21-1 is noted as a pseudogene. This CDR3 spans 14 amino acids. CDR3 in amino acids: CASSSLTAIYEQYF. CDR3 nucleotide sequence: TGTGCCAGCAGCAGCCTGACAGCTATATACGAGCAGTACTTC.

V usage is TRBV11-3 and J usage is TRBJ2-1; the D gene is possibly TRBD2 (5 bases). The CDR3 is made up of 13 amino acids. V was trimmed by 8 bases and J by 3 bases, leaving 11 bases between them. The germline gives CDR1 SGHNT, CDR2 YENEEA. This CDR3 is CASGLASYNEQFF. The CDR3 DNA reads TGTGCCAGCGGACTGGCTAGCTACAATGAGCAGTTCTTC.

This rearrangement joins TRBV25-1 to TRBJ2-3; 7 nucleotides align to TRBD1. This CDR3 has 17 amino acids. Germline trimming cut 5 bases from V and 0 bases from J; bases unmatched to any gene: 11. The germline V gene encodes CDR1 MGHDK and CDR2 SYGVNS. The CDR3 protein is CASSPPTGVHSTDTQYF. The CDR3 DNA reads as TGTGCCAGCAGTCCACCAACAGGGGTACATAGCACAGATACGCAGTATTTT.

The CDR3 DNA follows: TGCGCCAGCAGCTTGGTAGCGGGAGGAGATACGCAGTATTTT. Amino acids: CASSLVAGGDTQYF. V and J are TRBV5-1 and TRBJ2-3, with 10 positions matching TRBD2. Looked up from germline, CDR1 is SGHRS and CDR2 is YFSETQ. V lost 0 bases and J lost 5; bases outside the gene matches: 0. This CDR3 spans 14 amino acids.

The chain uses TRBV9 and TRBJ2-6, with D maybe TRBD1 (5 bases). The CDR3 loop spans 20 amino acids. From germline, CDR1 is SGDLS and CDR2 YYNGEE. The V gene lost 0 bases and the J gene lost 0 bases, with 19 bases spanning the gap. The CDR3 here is CASSVVMGPRRVSGANVLTF. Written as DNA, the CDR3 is TGTGCCAGCAGCGTAGTTATGGGGCCGAGGAGAGTCTCTGGGGCCAACGTCCTGACTTTC. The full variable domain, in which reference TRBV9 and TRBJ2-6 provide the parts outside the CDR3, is DSGVTQTPKHLITATGQRVTLRCSPRSGDLSVYWYQQSLDQGLQFLIQYYNGEERAKGNILERFSAQQFPDLHSELNLSSLELGDSALYFCASSVVMGPRRVSGANVLTFGAGSRLTVL.

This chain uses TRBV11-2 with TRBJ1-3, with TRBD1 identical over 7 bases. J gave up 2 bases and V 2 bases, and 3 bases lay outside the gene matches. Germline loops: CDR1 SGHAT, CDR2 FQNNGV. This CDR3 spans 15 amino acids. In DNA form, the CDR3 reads TGTGCCAGCAGCTTACTGACAGGGACTGGAAACACCATATATTTT. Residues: CASSLLTGTGNTIYF.